This T cell receptor beta chain was recorded in a study of T cell responses to AZD1222 COVID-19 vaccine. The CDR3 totals 15 residues. Germline V gene lookup returns CDR1 SGDLS and CDR2 YYNGEE. Trimming took 4 bases from V and 0 from J, leaving 11 bases between them. Study-wide findings and caveats: No day 14 peak samples; only post-peak repertoires were characterized. Reports say nearly half of spike-specific TCRs go after unmutated variant regions. Just a handful of AZD1222 recipients tested seropositive at baseline.

The protocol was immunoSEQ multiplex PCR, while the TCRdb copy is restricted to in-frame clones and leaves out a portion. The sample has about 140,000 clones; 90% to 95% are singletons. In this sample, this clone turned up once. No antigen is known for it. This receptor was obtained from an adult who had recovered from COVID-19. The rearrangement joins TRBV9 to TRBJ1-5, with D perhaps TRBD1 (6 bases). Here the sequenced sample was peripheral blood, taken after recovery from COVID-19. CDR3 amino acids: CASSYQGRSNQPQHF. In nucleotides, the CDR3 is TGTGCCAGCAGCTATCAGGGGCGTAGCAATCAGCCCCAGCATTTT.